Listed here are 8 T cell receptor beta chains from one sample, sequenced in a study of shared clonotypes between healthy human individuals. CD8 cells classed as naive were CD45RO-negative and positively selected for CCR7, excluding terminally differentiated effector memory CD45RA+ cells. The repertoire was sequenced with immunoSEQ multiplex PCR; TCRdb's copy has only in-frame clones and lacks some. Here the sample spans about 2 million clones, over 85% being singletons. The material sequenced was naive CD8+ T cells sorted from blood. The receptors shown here come from a man aged 18 to 35 in good health.

The J gene is TRBJ2-5, the V gene TRBV4-1, with 7 bases identical to TRBD1. V gave up 1 base and J gave up 5 bases; unmatched junction bases: 7. Germline CDR1 reads MGHRA; CDR2 reads YSYEKL. The CDR3 runs 15 residues. CDR3 amino acids: CASSQAKQGLETQYF. In nucleotides, the CDR3 is TGCGCCAGCAGCCAAGCAAAACAGGGGTTGGAGACCCAGTACTTC.

The chain couples TRBV13 to TRBJ1-4, with 10 positions matching TRBD1. The CDR3 spans 16 residues. Trimming took 4 bases from V and 8 from J; bases not matched to a gene: 10. CDR1 PRHDT and CDR2 FYEKMQ come from the germline V gene (reference sequence). The CDR3 protein is CASSSGTGVEGEKLFF. Written as DNA, the CDR3 is TGTGCCAGCAGCTCTGGGACAGGGGTAGAAGGAGAAAAACTGTTTTTT.

In nucleotides, the CDR3 is TGTGCCAGCAGTTCTGAACCGGGACAGGTTTTAACCGGGGAGCTGTTTTTT. Protein sequence: CASSSEPGQVLTGELFF. The gene calls are TRBV27 and TRBJ2-2; 8 nucleotides agree with TRBD1. In germline, CDR1 is MNHEY, CDR2 SMNVEV (reference sequence). This CDR3 region has 17 residues. The junction had 12 bases not matched to a gene; V was cut back by 4 bases and J by 5 bases.

In the case of this clone: Other DNA sequences of this sample code for an identical CDR3. This chain connects TRBV4-1 to TRBJ1-4; D uncertain. The CDR3 has 14 residues. The V and J ends lost 1 base and 4 bases respectively, with 7 bases between them. The germline CDR1 and CDR2 sequences are MGHRA and YSYEKL. The CDR3 DNA reads as TGCGCCAGCAGCCAAGGTGGAGTTAATGAAAAACTGTTTTTT. Protein product: CASSQGGVNEKLFF.

The rearrangement uses TRBV11-2 and TRBJ2-3, with 8 bases identical to TRBD1. CDR3 length: 14 residues. V trimming: 4 bases; J trimming: 4 bases; junction bases outside the gene matches: 4. The germline CDR1 and CDR2 sequences are SGHAT and FQNNGV. For the CDR3, the DNA is TGTGCCAGCAGCTACCGGACAGGGCCAGATACGCAGTATTTT. Its translation: CASSYRTGPDTQYF.

This clone was recorded once. The rearrangement links TRBV5-6 to TRBJ1-3; D is unclear. The CDR3 has 15 amino acids. From germline, CDR1 is SGHDT and CDR2 YYEEEE. The V end lost 4 bases, the J end lost 0 bases, and 11 bases lay between the germline ends. CDR3 nucleotides: TGTGCCAGCAGCCTTGGACGGAGCTCTGGAAACACCATATATTTT. Protein product: CASSLGRSSGNTIYF.

CDR3 in amino acids: CASSLSPEGNTIYF. CDR3 DNA: TGTGCCAGCAGTTTAAGTCCCGAAGGAAACACCATATATTTT. This chain connects TRBV28 to TRBJ1-3; D ambiguous. CDR3 length equals 14 residues. With 2 bases removed from V and 4 bases from J, the gap between germline ends came to 9 bases. Germline assignment: CDR1 MDHEN and CDR2 SYDVKM.

This sequence joins TRBV15 and TRBJ2-7; D remains unclear. Germline V gene lookup returns CDR1 LNHNV and CDR2 YYDKDF (reference sequence). The CDR3 sequence is 14 residues long. The V end was cut by 7 bases, the J end by 0 bases, with 13 bases between. The CDR3: CATTSTYTSYEQYF. The CDR3 DNA reads TGTGCCACCACCAGCACATACACCTCCTACGAGCAGTACTTC.